The sequence of this T cell receptor (beta chain) was determined in a study of cytomegalovirus exposure and HLA in healthy donors. CDR1 is SGHNT, CDR2 YYREEE, per germline (reference sequence). The length of the CDR3 is 13 residues. V lost 0 bases and J 0 bases, leaving 4 bases between the germline ends. The PCR contained 60 Vbeta and 13 Jbeta primers. Repertoires were generated with immunoSEQ multiplex PCR, while TCRdb's copy carries only in-frame clones and drops some. The sample lists 45,000 to 60,000 clones; 65% to 80% were seen once. This TCR was sampled from a woman aged 45-65 years in good health and CMV-seronegative. This chain joins TRBV5-4 and TRBJ2-7; D call uncertain. The sequenced sample was PBMCs. CDR3 bases: TGTGCCAGCAGCTTGGCCAACTCCTACGAGCAGTACTTC. It codes for CASSLANSYEQYF. Based on the CDR3 plus reference TRBV5-4 and TRBJ2-7, the full variable domain is ETGVTQSPTHLIKTRGQQVTLRCSSQSGHNTVSWYQQALGQGPQFIFQYYREEENGRGNFPPRFSGLQFPNYSSELNVNALELDDSALYLCASSLANSYEQYFGPGTRLTVT.